The 11 T cell receptor beta chains below come from one sample, sequenced in a study of blood T cells in healthy people across ages. Then a second PCR, running about 6 to 11 cycles, was carried out with a sample-barcoded 5' primer and a J-beta primer mix. MiXCR, run by TCRdb on the 5' RACE reads, gives a single entry per CDR3 protein. The sample holds approximately 600,000 distinct CDR3 sequences; 58% are singletons and the top ten take about two fifths. The sequenced material came from blood. These receptors all come from a man between 60 and 75 years old in good health.

This chain connects TRBV11-2 to TRBJ2-1; D remains unclear. Germline-derived CDR1 and CDR2 are SGHAT and FQNNGV. V gave up 5 bases and J gave up 0 bases, with 11 bases separating them. The CDR3 is made up of 15 amino acids. This CDR3 is CASSPMGISYNEQFF. The DNA of the CDR3 is TGTGCCAGCAGCCCAATGGGTATCTCCTACAATGAGCAGTTCTTC. The full variable domain, its missing parts supplied by reference TRBV11-2 and TRBJ2-1, is EAGVAQSPRYKIIEKRQSVAFWCNPISGHATLYWYQQILGQGPKLLIQFQNNGVVDDSQLPKDRFSAERLKGVDSTLKIQPAKLEDSAVYLCASSPMGISYNEQFFGPGTRLTVL.

The rearrangement uses TRBV6-1 and TRBJ2-5; 15 bases map to TRBD2. Per the germline V gene, CDR1 is MNHNS and CDR2 is SASEGT. Trimming removed 5 bases from V and 2 bases from J; junction bases left unmatched: 6. The CDR3 is 17 residues long. The CDR3 loop reads CASSKGLAGGIQETQYF. DNA for the CDR3: TGTGCCAGCAGTAAGGGACTAGCGGGGGGAATACAAGAGACCCAGTACTTC.

This rearrangement joins TRBV5-1 to TRBJ2-5; 7 bases are shared with TRBD1. The DNA end is more similar to TRBJ2-7, so the J call may be wrong. CDR1 SGHRS and CDR2 YFSETQ come from the germline V gene. The CDR3 consists of 15 residues. The CDR3 reads CASNMGQTPMDEQYF. Written as DNA, the CDR3 is TGCGCCAGCAACATGGGACAGACTCCTATGGACGAGCAGTACTTC.

The gene calls are TRBV10-2 and TRBJ2-3, with D unclear. In germline, CDR1 is WSHSY, CDR2 SAAADI. V lost 6 bases and J 0 bases, leaving 10 bases between the germline ends. CDR3 length: 14 amino acids. CDR3 residues: CASSFGFSTDTQYF. CDR3 sequence (DNA): TGCGCCAGCAGCTTCGGATTTAGCACAGATACGCAGTATTTT.

The chain is built from TRBV5-1 and TRBJ2-7; D unclear. The CDR3 has 14 residues. The germline gives CDR1 SGHRS, CDR2 YFSETQ. Deletions cut 5 bases from V and 7 bases from J, with 19 bases between. CDR3 coding DNA: TGCGCCAGCAGGGCGCGACCCGACCCTGGGGAGCAGTACTTC. It is translated as CASRARPDPGEQYF. Looking up the rest from reference TRBV5-1 and TRBJ2-7 gives the full variable domain: KAGVTQTPRYLIKTRGQQVTLSCSPISGHRSVSWYQQTPGQGLQFLFEYFSETQRNKGNFPGRFSGRQFSNSRSEMNVSTLELGDSALYLCASRARPDPGEQYFGPGTRLTVT.

This clonotype was counted a single time. The V call is TRBV20-1, the J call TRBJ2-1; D possibly corresponds to TRBD2 (5 bases). V was pared by 3 bases and J by 1 base, with 13 bases between. Germline V lookup: CDR1 DFQATT, CDR2 SNEGSKA (reference sequence). The CDR3 spans 15 residues. The CDR3 DNA is TGCAGTGCTAGGATGGCGGGCGGATCCTACAATGAGCAGTTCTTC. This translates into CSARMAGGSYNEQFF.

This chain uses TRBV29-1 with TRBJ2-1; 8 nucleotides align to TRBD2. V gave up 0 bases and J gave up 7 bases; unmatched junction bases: 8. CDR1 and CDR2 (germline): SQVTM, ANQGSEA. This CDR3 contains 15 residues. This CDR3 is CSVEEVHRGGNEQFF. The CDR3 nucleotides read TGCAGCGTTGAAGAGGTTCACCGGGGGGGGAATGAGCAGTTCTTC.

The CDR3 here is CASSFVSMQETQYF. CDR3 in DNA: TGCGCCAGCAGCTTTGTGTCGATGCAAGAGACCCAGTACTTC. This rearrangement joins TRBV5-1 to TRBJ2-5; D gene unclear. Germline V gene data show CDR1 as SGHRS and CDR2 as YFSETQ. V was cut by 2 bases and J by 2 bases, with 10 bases left in between. The CDR3 covers 14 residues.

The genes are TRBV28 and TRBJ1-4; 8 bases are a match to TRBD1. J was trimmed by 13 bases and V by 6 bases; bases with no gene match: 13. The CDR3 is made up of 14 amino acids. Germline V CDR1 and CDR2: MDHEN, SYDVKM. CDR3 amino acids: CASSQAVTGEGLFF. CDR3 nucleotides: TGTGCCAGCAGCCAAGCGGTGACAGGGGAGGGACTGTTTTTT.

Of note for this clonotype: A read error may account for a junction end that differs from germline. V usage is TRBV5-1 and J usage is TRBJ1-1; 7 bases align to TRBD1. Looked up from germline, CDR1 is SGHRS and CDR2 is YFSETQ. This CDR3 spans 15 amino acids. CDR3: CASNLGDRRNTEAFF. The CDR3 coding sequence is TGCGCCAGCAACTTGGGGGACAGAAGGAACACTGAAGCTTTCTTT.

The chain combines TRBV5-1 with TRBJ1-1; the D is unclear. The CDR3 runs to 14 residues. The ends were cut back, 4 bases at V and 3 bases at J, with 13 bases in the middle. CDR1 is SGHRS and CDR2 is YFSETQ in the germline V gene. This CDR3 is CASSPGRADTEAFF. DNA of the CDR3: TGCGCCAGCAGCCCCGGGAGGGCGGACACTGAAGCTTTCTTT.